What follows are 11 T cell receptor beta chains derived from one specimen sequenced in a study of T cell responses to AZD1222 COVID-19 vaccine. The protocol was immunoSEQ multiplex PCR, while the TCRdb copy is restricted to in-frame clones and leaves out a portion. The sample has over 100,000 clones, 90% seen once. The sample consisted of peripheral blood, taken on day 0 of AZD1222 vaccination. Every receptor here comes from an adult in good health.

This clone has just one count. The DNA of the CDR3 is TGTGCCAGCAGCTTAGATCATTCCAATCAGCCCCAGCATTTT. This codes for CASSLDHSNQPQHF. This chain uses TRBV11-2 with TRBJ1-5; unclear D gene. This CDR3 is built from 14 residues. V shed 0 bases and J shed 3 bases, with 6 bases lying between them. The germline V gene encodes CDR1 SGHAT and CDR2 FQNNGV.

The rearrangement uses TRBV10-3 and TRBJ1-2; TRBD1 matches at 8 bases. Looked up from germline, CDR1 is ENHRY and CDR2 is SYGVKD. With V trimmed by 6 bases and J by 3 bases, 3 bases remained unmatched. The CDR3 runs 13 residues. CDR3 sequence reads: CAISTTGDYGYTF. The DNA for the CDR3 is TGTGCCATCAGCACGACAGGGGACTATGGCTACACCTTC.

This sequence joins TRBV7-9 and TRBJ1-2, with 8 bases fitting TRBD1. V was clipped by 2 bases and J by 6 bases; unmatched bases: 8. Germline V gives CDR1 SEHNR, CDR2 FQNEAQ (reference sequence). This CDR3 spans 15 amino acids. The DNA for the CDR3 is TGTGCCAGCAGCTTAACTCAGGGGGCGTTGAATGGCTACACCTTC. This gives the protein CASSLTQGALNGYTF.

CDR3 DNA sequence: TGTGCCACCAGCTCGGGGATGAGGGAAAAACTGTTTTTT. Encoded protein: CATSSGMREKLFF. The chain recombines TRBV2 with TRBJ1-4; no reliable D call. The V gene lost 10 bases and the J gene lost 8 bases, with 17 bases spanning the gap. Germline assignment: CDR1 SNHLY and CDR2 FYNNEI. CDR3 length: 13 amino acids.

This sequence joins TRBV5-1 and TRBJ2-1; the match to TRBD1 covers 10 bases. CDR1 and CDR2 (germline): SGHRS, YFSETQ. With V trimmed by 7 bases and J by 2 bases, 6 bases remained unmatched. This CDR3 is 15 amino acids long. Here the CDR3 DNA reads TGCGCCAGCGGCCCCGGACAGGGGGCCTACAATGAGCAGTTCTTC. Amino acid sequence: CASGPGQGAYNEQFF.

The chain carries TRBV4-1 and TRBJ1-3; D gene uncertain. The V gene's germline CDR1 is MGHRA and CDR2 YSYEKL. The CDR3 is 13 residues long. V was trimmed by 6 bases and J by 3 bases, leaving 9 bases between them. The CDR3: CASSILGGNTIYF. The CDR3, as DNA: TGCGCCAGCAGTATTCTGGGTGGAAACACCATATATTTT.

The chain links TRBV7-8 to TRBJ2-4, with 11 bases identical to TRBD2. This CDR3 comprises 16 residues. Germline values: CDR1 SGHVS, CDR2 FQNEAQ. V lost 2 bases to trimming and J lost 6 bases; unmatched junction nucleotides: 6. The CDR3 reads CASSLLSGGESNIQYF. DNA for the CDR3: TGTGCCAGCAGCTTACTTAGCGGGGGGGAGTCAAACATTCAGTACTTC.

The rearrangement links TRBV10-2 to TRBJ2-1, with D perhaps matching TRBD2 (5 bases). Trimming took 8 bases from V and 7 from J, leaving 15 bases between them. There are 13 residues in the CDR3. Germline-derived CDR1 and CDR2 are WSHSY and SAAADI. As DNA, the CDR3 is TGCGCCAGCGGCCATTATTCGGGGAATGAGCAGTTCTTC. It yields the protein CASGHYSGNEQFF.

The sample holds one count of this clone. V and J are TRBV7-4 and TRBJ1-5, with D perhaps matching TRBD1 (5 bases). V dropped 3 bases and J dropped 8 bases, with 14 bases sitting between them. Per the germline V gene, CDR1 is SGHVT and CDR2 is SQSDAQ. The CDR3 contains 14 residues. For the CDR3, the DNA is TGTGCCAGCAGCTTCCAGGGCATGCTAAAGCCCCAGCATTTT. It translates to CASSFQGMLKPQHF.

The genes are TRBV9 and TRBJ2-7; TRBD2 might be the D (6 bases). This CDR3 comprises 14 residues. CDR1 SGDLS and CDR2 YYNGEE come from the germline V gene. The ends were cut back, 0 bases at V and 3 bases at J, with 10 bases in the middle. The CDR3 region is CASSVDLANYEQYF. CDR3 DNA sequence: TGTGCCAGCAGCGTAGACCTAGCGAACTACGAGCAGTACTTC.

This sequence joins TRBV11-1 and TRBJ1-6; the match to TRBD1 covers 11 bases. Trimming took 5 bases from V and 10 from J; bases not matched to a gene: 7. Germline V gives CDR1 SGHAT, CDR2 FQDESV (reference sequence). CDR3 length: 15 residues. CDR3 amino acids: CASSPGTGGLSPLHF. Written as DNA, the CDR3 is TGTGCCAGCAGCCCGGGGACAGGGGGGTTATCACCCCTCCACTTT.